A single sample is the source of the 17 T cell receptor beta chains below, sequenced in a study of T cell repertoires in cytomegalovirus infection. TCRdb independently ran MiXCR on the reads; one entry per CDR3 protein. The sample has approximately 910,000 distinct CDR3 sequences; around 30% are singletons. Their antigen targets remain unknown. The material was cultured CD8+ T cells from PBMCs, obtained from culture after CMV antigen stimulation. Receptors originate from a human donor in good health (CMV status not recorded). Some clones in this sample may be carry-over from other donors' samples.

The V call is TRBV7-8, the J call TRBJ2-7; possibly TRBD2 for D (7 bases). There are 14 residues in the CDR3. With 5 bases removed from V and 4 bases from J, the gap between germline ends came to 15 bases. The germline V gene encodes CDR1 SGHVS and CDR2 FQNEAQ. CDR3 bases: TGTGCCAGCAGCGCAGCGGGACACCCTTACGAGCAGTACGTC. Amino acid sequence: CASSAAGHPYEQYV.

The chain joins TRBV6-5 to TRBJ2-7; D is perhaps TRBD1 (5 bases). From germline, CDR1 is MNHEY and CDR2 SVGAGI. The CDR3 length is 14 residues. With 5 bases removed from V and 2 bases from J, the gap between germline ends came to 13 bases. The CDR3 sequence is CASSLSTATYEQYV. DNA for the CDR3: TGTGCCAGCAGTCTATCGACAGCGACCTACGAGCAGTACGTC.

The V call is TRBV29-1, the J call TRBJ2-7; a possible D gene is TRBD2 (5 bases). V was pared by 7 bases and J by 3 bases, with 10 bases between. The germline gives CDR1 SQVTM, CDR2 ANQGSEA. The CDR3 spans 11 residues. For the CDR3, the DNA is TGCAGCGCACTAGTTGGCTACGAGCAGTACTTC. It is translated as CSALVGYEQYF.

J is TRBJ2-1 and V is TRBV7-9, with D possibly being TRBD1 or TRBD2 (6 bases each). Germline V lookup: CDR1 SEHNR, CDR2 FQNEAQ (reference sequence). The V gene lost 5 bases and the J gene lost 15 bases, with 17 bases spanning the gap. The CDR3 spans 12 residues. The CDR3 loop is CASSGLRGAWFF. The CDR3 DNA reads TGTGCCAGCAGCGGGCTTAGGGGGGCTTGGTTCTTC.

The chain combines TRBV6-1 with TRBJ2-7, with 7 nucleotides matching TRBD1. From germline, CDR1 is MNHNS and CDR2 SASEGT. The J segment lost 5 bases and the V segment lost 9 bases, leaving 13 bases of the junction unmatched. The CDR3 covers 14 residues. This CDR3 is CASAVGRGSHEQYF. The CDR3 DNA follows: TGTGCCAGTGCGGTGGGCAGGGGGTCTCACGAGCAGTACTTC.

V is TRBV9 and J is TRBJ1-5; D uncertain. Germline V gene lookup returns CDR1 SGDLS and CDR2 YYNGEE. CDR3 length: 14 residues. Trimming stripped 0 bases from V and 7 bases from J, with 11 bases between. CDR3 region: CASSVESGGQPQHF. The CDR3 coding sequence is TGTGCCAGCAGCGTAGAGTCAGGCGGCCAGCCCCAGCATTTT. The complete variable domain, with remaining parts taken from reference TRBV9 and TRBJ1-5, reads DSGVTQTPKHLITATGQRVTLRCSPRSGDLSVYWYQQSLDQGLQFLIQYYNGEERAKGNILERFSAQQFPDLHSELNLSSLELGDSALYFCASSVESGGQPQHFGDGTRLSIL.

Ten or more counts support this clonotype. For the CDR3, the DNA is TGTGCTAGTGGTTTGCCCCACTCACAGGTTAAAGACTATGGCTACACCTTC. Encoded protein: CASGLPHSQVKDYGYTF. This chain joins TRBV12-5 and TRBJ1-2, with D perhaps matching TRBD1 (5 bases). Germline-derived CDR1 and CDR2 are LGHNT and FRNRAP. This CDR3 is built from 17 residues. Trimming took off 2 bases at V and 3 bases at J, with 19 bases between the two ends.

This clonotype was counted a few times. This sequence joins TRBV4-1 and TRBJ1-4, with no clear D. CDR1 is MGHRA and CDR2 is YSYEKL in the germline V gene. Trimming left V 0 bases short and J 3 bases short, with 8 bases between. The CDR3 runs to 15 residues. CDR3 coding DNA: TGCGCCAGCAGCCAAGAGAAGGGTTCTAATGAAAAACTGTTTTTT. It yields the protein CASSQEKGSNEKLFF.

This clonotype was counted at least ten times. V and J are TRBV4-1 and TRBJ1-5, with TRBD1 matching 8 bases. The CDR3 has 17 amino acids. Per the germline V gene, CDR1 is MGHRA and CDR2 is YSYEKL. J was trimmed by 4 bases and V by 0 bases; bases with no gene match: 8. Written as DNA, the CDR3 is TGCGCCAGCAGCCAAGAGCCCTGGCAGGGGGCGAATCAGCCCCAGCATTTT. It is translated as CASSQEPWQGANQPQHF.

V and J are TRBV4-1 and TRBJ1-5; D is undetermined. This CDR3 contains 14 residues. Germline V gene data show CDR1 as MGHRA and CDR2 as YSYEKL. The germline V and J ends were trimmed by 1 base and 6 bases, with 10 bases remaining between them. CDR3 nucleotide sequence: TGCGCCAGCAGCCAAGCCGGGATGGGTCAGCCCCAGCATTTT. It is translated as CASSQAGMGQPQHF.

The chain is built from TRBV13 and TRBJ2-5, with D unresolved. V was pared by 6 bases and J by 2 bases, with 13 bases between. In germline, CDR1 is PRHDT, CDR2 FYEKMQ (reference sequence). This CDR3 region has 14 residues. This CDR3 reads CASSIRKAQETQYF. The CDR3 bases are TGTGCCAGCAGTATCCGGAAGGCTCAAGAGACCCAGTACTTC.

The V gene is TRBV7-9, the J gene TRBJ2-3, with TRBD2 matching 7 bases. Per the germline V gene, CDR1 is SEHNR and CDR2 is FQNEAQ (reference sequence). V shed 5 bases, J shed 3 bases, and the junction held 11 bases outside the gene matches. The CDR3 covers 16 residues. This chain's CDR3 is CASSMGQRGRTDTQYF. The CDR3, as DNA: TGTGCCAGCAGCATGGGGCAGCGGGGAAGGACAGATACGCAGTATTTT. Looking up the rest from reference TRBV7-9 and TRBJ2-3 gives the full variable domain: DTGVSQNPRHKITKRGQNVTFRCDPISEHNRLYWYRQTLGQGPEFLTYFQNEAQLEKSRLLSDRFSAERPKGSFSTLEIQRTEQGDSAMYLCASSMGQRGRTDTQYFGPGTRLTVL.

The DNA for the CDR3 is TGTGCCAGCAGCTCCCTGGGGGACTACGAGCAGTACTTC. It codes for CASSSLGDYEQYF. This chain joins TRBV13 and TRBJ2-7; D may correspond to TRBD1 or TRBD2 (5 bases each). Germline lookup yields CDR1 PRHDT and CDR2 FYEKMQ (reference sequence). V gave up 4 bases and J gave up 3 bases, with 10 bases separating them. The CDR3 sequence is 13 residues long.

This chain uses TRBV7-3 with TRBJ2-3; the match to TRBD2 covers 10 bases. V was pared by 5 bases and J by 4 bases, with 9 bases of the junction left unmatched. Germline assignment: CDR1 SGHTA and CDR2 FQGTGA. The CDR3 totals 16 residues. The CDR3 DNA follows: TGTGCCAGCAGCACCGAGCGGGGGGGCCGCGCAGATACGCAGTATTTT. Encoded protein: CASSTERGGRADTQYF. Supplemented by reference TRBV7-3 and TRBJ2-3, the full variable domain reads GAGVSQTPSNKVTEKGKYVELRCDPISGHTALYWYRQSLGQGPEFLIYFQGTGAADDSGLPNDRFFAVRPEGSVSTLKIQRTERGDSAVYLCASSTERGGRADTQYFGPGTRLTVL.

As regards this clonotype: The junction and the germline gene differ at one end; a read error may be behind it. The chain combines TRBV13 with TRBJ1-2; possible D gene TRBD1, 5 bases. The CDR3 has 11 residues. Germline assignment: CDR1 PRHDT and CDR2 FYEKMQ (reference sequence). The CDR3 region is CASSYRDRDSF. CDR3 in DNA: TGTGCCAGCAGCTACCGGGACCGTGATAGCTTC.

This clonotype was counted once. V and J are TRBV25-1 and TRBJ2-7; 7 bases agree with TRBD1. Unmatched junction bases numbered 5, after V lost 8 bases and J lost 1 base. The germline gives CDR1 MGHDK, CDR2 SYGVNS. The CDR3 length is 13 residues. CDR3 nucleotides: TGTGCCAGCGGGGGACAGCGATCCTACGAGCAGTACTTC. Protein sequence: CASGGQRSYEQYF.

J is TRBJ2-2 and V is TRBV27; the D is unclear. The CDR3 is 15 amino acids. Germline V gene lookup returns CDR1 MNHEY and CDR2 SMNVEV (reference sequence). Between the trimmed V and J ends, which lost 2 bases and 2 bases, there was a span of 9 bases. The CDR3 coding sequence is TGTGCCAGCAGTTTAAAGTGGGGTAACACCGGGGAGCTGTTTTTT. Translating gives CASSLKWGNTGELFF.